The 18 T cell receptor beta chains below come from one sample, sequenced in a study of T cells in Graves' hyperthyroidism and ophthalmopathy. TCR beta CDR3 sequences were amplified from RNA transcripts. HTBI primers drove first-round RT-PCR of the TCR CDR3. TCRdb called the multiplex PCR reads again in MiXCR, with one record for every CDR3 protein. The data contain 500,000 to 750,000 distinct CDR3 sequences, roughly 50% of them singletons. Sequencing used peripheral blood or thyroid tissue (not recorded which). Every receptor here comes from a woman under 30 with Graves' hyperthyroidism.

This clonotype was seen ten or more times. The chain joins TRBV7-9 to TRBJ2-3; 7 positions agree with TRBD2. The length of the CDR3 is 13 residues. Germline CDR1 is SEHNR and CDR2 is FQNEAQ (reference sequence). With 0 bases clipped from V and 6 bases from J, the junction kept 0 bases outside the gene matches. CDR3 DNA: TGTGCCAGCAGCTTAGCGCGGGGGGATACGCAGTATTTT. This encodes CASSLARGDTQYF.

This clonotype appeared a single time. A much larger clone lies one base from this, so it may be a read error. The genes are TRBV6-4 and TRBJ2-6; no firm D call. V dropped 2 bases and J dropped 2 bases, with 7 bases sitting between them. The CDR3 loop spans 15 amino acids. Per germline, CDR1 MRHNA and CDR2 SNTAGT. CDR3 in DNA: TGTGCCAGCAGTGACAGGATCCCTGGGGCCAACGTCCTGACTTTC. Its translation is CASSDRIPGANVLTF.

This sequence joins TRBV29-1 and TRBJ2-2, with a tentative D call TRBD2 (5 bases). The CDR3 has 16 amino acids. The V gene lost 7 bases and the J gene lost 4 bases, with 22 bases spanning the gap. CDR1 SQVTM and CDR2 ANQGSEA come from the germline V gene. CDR3 bases: TGCAGCGCCCTACGAGGGTTCAATCTCCCCACCGGGGAGCTGTTTTTT. Translated: CSALRGFNLPTGELFF.

This clonotype was recorded at least ten times. The rearrangement joins TRBV6-6 to TRBJ2-5, with D tentatively TRBD1 (5 bases). V lost 10 bases and J lost 5, with 17 bases in between. In germline, CDR1 is MNHNY, CDR2 SVGAGI (reference sequence). The length of the CDR3 is 13 residues. The CDR3 region has the DNA TGTGCCACCATGAGCCCAGGGTCTGAGACCCAGTACTTC. Residues: CATMSPGSETQYF.

This clonotype was seen repeatedly, ten times or more. The rearrangement uses TRBV12-3 or TRBV12-4 and TRBJ2-7, with TRBD1 matching over 9 bases. The J segment lost 4 bases and the V segment lost 4 bases, leaving 8 bases of the junction unmatched. This CDR3 has 15 amino acids. CDR3 coding DNA: TGTGCCAGCAGTTCCTCGGACAGGGGAAGGTACGAGCAGTACTTC. Protein sequence: CASSSSDRGRYEQYF.

This chain joins TRBV20-1 and TRBJ2-7; D might be TRBD1 (6 bases). Trimming pared 4 bases from V and 1 base from J, leaving 14 bases between. The CDR3 is 14 amino acids. The V gene's germline CDR1 is DFQATT and CDR2 SNEGSKA (reference sequence). CDR3 sequence reads: CSATRDTESYEQYF. The DNA for the CDR3 is TGCAGTGCTACGAGGGACACAGAATCCTACGAGCAGTACTTC.

As concerns this clonotype: The junction does not match germline at one end; this may be a read error. The CDR3 bases are TGTGCCAGCAGTACCGGGTGGACGAACACTGAAGCCTTCTTT. This gives the protein CASSTGWTNTEAFF. V is TRBV12-3 or TRBV12-4 and J is TRBJ1-1, with D uncertain. The CDR3 spans 14 residues.

This clonotype has just a few counts. This sequence joins TRBV20-1 and TRBJ1-6, with a weak D call TRBD1 (6 bases). CDR1 and CDR2 (germline): DFQATT, SNEGSKA (reference sequence). CDR3 size: 16 residues. V lost 0 bases to trimming and J lost 6 bases, with 15 bases between them. CDR3 protein: CSARDLTVGGNSPLHF. As DNA, the CDR3 is TGCAGTGCTAGAGATCTTACGGTAGGGGGTAATTCACCCCTCCACTTT.

V is TRBV7-9 and J is TRBJ2-5; 8 nucleotides line up with TRBD2. The DNA end is a closer match to TRBJ2-1, so the J assignment may be wrong. This CDR3 comprises 14 residues. CDR1 and CDR2 (germline): SEHNR, FQNEAQ (reference sequence). CDR3 nucleotides: TGTGCCAGCAGCTCTGTCGTAGCGGGAAATGAGCAGTTCTTC. Its protein product is CASSSVVAGNEQFF.

Regarding this clonotype: An end of the junction does not agree with germline; a read error may underlie this. This chain uses TRBV6-6 with TRBJ2-7; the match to TRBD2 covers 13 bases. This CDR3 spans 17 amino acids. Germline V gene lookup returns CDR1 MNHNY and CDR2 SVGAGI (reference sequence). The CDR3 region has the DNA TGTGCCATCAGTGAGGGGGGACTAGCGGGGCAGAGCCATGAGCAGTACTTC. Protein product: CAISEGGLAGQSHEQYF.

The chain couples TRBV7-2 to TRBJ1-3, with D hard to call. This CDR3 has 15 residues. Germline values: CDR1 SGHTA, CDR2 FQGNSA. The V end was cut by 6 bases, the J end by 4 bases, with 16 bases between. CDR3 nucleotide sequence: TGTGCCAGCAGTACGGTCCCGCTTGCGGGAAACACCATATATTTT. Its translation is CASSTVPLAGNTIYF. The complete variable domain, with remaining parts taken from reference TRBV7-2 and TRBJ1-3, reads GAGVSQSPSNKVTEKGKDVELRCDPISGHTALYWYRQSLGQGLEFLIYFQGNSAPDKSGLPSDRFSAERTGGSVSTLTIQRTQQEDSAVYLCASSTVPLAGNTIYFGEGSWLTVV.

The genes are TRBV5-1 and TRBJ2-7; 14 nucleotides match TRBD2. Germline V gene data show CDR1 as SGHRS and CDR2 as YFSETQ. V shed 0 bases, J shed 2 bases, and the junction held 10 bases outside the gene matches. The CDR3 is 19 amino acids. The CDR3 DNA is TGCGCCAGCAGCTTGGGGGTGACTAGCGGGAGGGTTCGCACCTACGAGCAGTACTTC. This encodes CASSLGVTSGRVRTYEQYF.

This clonotype has at least ten counts. The chain employs TRBV12-3 or TRBV12-4 and TRBJ1-2; D perhaps matches TRBD1 (5 bases). The CDR3 sequence is 16 residues long. The germline V and J ends were trimmed by 4 bases and 7 bases, with 22 bases remaining between them. The CDR3 DNA follows: TGTGCCAGCAGTTACAGACCTACAGGATCCTCTGGTGGCTACACCTTC. It is translated as CASSYRPTGSSGGYTF.

This clonotype was found many times. The chain employs TRBV19 and TRBJ1-1; D is undetermined. Germline CDR1 reads LNHDA; CDR2 reads SQIVND (reference sequence). This CDR3 region has 12 residues. Trimming pared 5 bases from V and 5 bases from J, leaving 9 bases between. The CDR3 here is CASSSPGTEAFF. Here the CDR3 DNA reads TGTGCCAGTAGTTCACCGGGTACTGAAGCTTTCTTT.

The chain links TRBV7-6 to TRBJ2-7; D unclear. The germline V gene encodes CDR1 SGHVS and CDR2 FNYEAQ. V was shortened by 8 bases and J by 0 bases, with 20 bases between the two germline ends. The CDR3 runs to 16 residues. CDR3 nucleotide sequence: TGTGCCAGCTCACCACCGGGCAGAGCCACCTCCTACGAGCAGTACTTC. This encodes CASSPPGRATSYEQYF.

This clonotype was counted ten times or more. J is TRBJ2-5 and V is TRBV12-5; 8 bases agree with TRBD1. Germline V gene data show CDR1 as LGHNT and CDR2 as FRNRAP. V was clipped by 5 bases and J by 3 bases; unmatched bases: 2. The CDR3 is made up of 13 amino acids. In DNA form, the CDR3 reads TGTGCTAGTGGTCCGGACAGGGAAGAGACCCAGTACTTC. Translating gives CASGPDREETQYF.

This sequence joins TRBV12-3 or TRBV12-4 and TRBJ2-5, with 9 nucleotides matching TRBD1. Germline trimming cut 6 bases from V and 5 bases from J; bases unmatched to any gene: 7. The CDR3 has 14 residues. CDR3 sequence: CASRRDRVYETQYF. The CDR3 nucleotides are TGTGCCAGCAGGCGGGACAGGGTATACGAGACCCAGTACTTC.

To note about this clonotype: Since no conserved phenylalanine or tryptophan closes the CDR3, a read error is the likely cause. The DNA is left out, because the CDR3 cannot be placed on it with certainty; the CDR3 is given as TCRdb lists it. The chain recombines TRBV25-1 with TRBJ1-5. Germline V CDR1 and CDR2: MGHDK, SYGVNS. The CDR3 sequence runs 8 residues, both termini included. The CDR3 spells CASSEYTR.